Below, 9 T cell receptor beta chains from the same sample are listed, as sequenced in a study of cytomegalovirus exposure and HLA in healthy donors. The PCR was carried out with 60 Vbeta primers and 13 Jbeta primers. Produced via immunoSEQ multiplex PCR; TCRdb's table is partial and in-frame only. The sample consists of around 100,000 clones, roughly 76% of them appearing once. The sample was PBMCs. The receptors originated from a man aged 40-50 years in good health and CMV-seronegative.

V is TRBV2 and J is TRBJ2-5; D is unclear. The CDR3 is 11 residues long. Germline CDR1 is SNHLY and CDR2 is FYNNEI. Trimming pared 7 bases from V and 3 bases from J, leaving 6 bases between. CDR3 sequence reads: CASKREETQYF. The CDR3 DNA follows: TGTGCCAGCAAAAGAGAAGAGACCCAGTACTTC.

The chain has TRBV4-3 and TRBJ2-3, with a tentative D call TRBD1 (6 bases). V lost 0 bases, J lost 6 bases, and 16 bases lay in between. Germline values: CDR1 LGHNA, CDR2 YSLEER. This CDR3 region has 16 residues. The CDR3 region is CASSQDRQGLGDTQYF. CDR3 nucleotide sequence: TGCGCCAGCAGCCAAGATAGGCAGGGGTTGGGGGATACGCAGTATTTT.

The rearrangement joins TRBV6-5 to TRBJ2-7, with D perhaps TRBD2 (5 bases). Germline CDR1 is MNHEY and CDR2 is SVGAGI. V was shortened by 6 bases and J by 0 bases, with 9 bases between the two germline ends. The CDR3 runs to 13 residues. CDR3: CASREASSYEQYF. The CDR3, as DNA: TGTGCCAGCAGGGAGGCAAGCTCCTACGAGCAGTACTTC.

This clone was detected a few times. V is TRBV4-1 and J is TRBJ2-7; the match to TRBD2 covers 10 bases. The CDR3 has 16 amino acids. V was pared by 1 base and J by 7 bases, with 10 bases of the junction left unmatched. Germline assignment: CDR1 MGHRA and CDR2 YSYEKL. CDR3 amino acids: CASSQGLAGRINEQYF. The CDR3 DNA reads as TGCGCCAGCAGCCAAGGACTAGCGGGCCGGATTAATGAGCAGTACTTC.

The V gene is TRBV2, the J gene TRBJ2-6, with 11 nucleotides matching TRBD1. CDR1 SNHLY and CDR2 FYNNEI come from the germline V gene. V dropped 6 bases and J dropped 3; count of bases not matched to a gene: 10. This CDR3 comprises 18 residues. The CDR3 DNA sequence: TGTGCCAGCAGGCAAAGGACAGGGGGCGCGGGTGGGGCCAACGTCCTGACTTTC. Its protein product is CASRQRTGGAGGANVLTF. Supplemented by reference TRBV2 and TRBJ2-6, the full variable domain reads EPEVTQTPSHQVTQMGQEVILRCVPISNHLYFYWYRQILGQKVEFLVSFYNNEISEKSEIFDDQFSVERPDGSNFTLKIRSTKLEDSAMYFCASRQRTGGAGGANVLTFGAGSRLTVL.

The J gene is TRBJ1-2, the V gene TRBV4-1, with a tentative D call TRBD1 (6 bases). V dropped 2 bases and J dropped 0 bases, with 13 bases sitting between them. The CDR3 consists of 16 residues. CDR1 and CDR2 (germline): MGHRA, YSYEKL. Here the CDR3 reads CASSQSSGTTNYGYTF. CDR3 in DNA: TGCGCCAGCAGCCAAAGCTCCGGGACAACTAACTATGGCTACACCTTC.

The chain has TRBV4-2 and TRBJ2-1, with 8 bases lining up with TRBD1. Trimming removed 0 bases from V and 5 bases from J; junction bases left unmatched: 9. Germline V gene data show CDR1 as LGHNA and CDR2 as YNFKEQ. The CDR3 is made up of 17 amino acids. The CDR3 DNA sequence: TGTGCCAGCAGCCAAGATTTCGGGCAGGGGGCTCACAATGAGCAGTTCTTC. Translated, it gives CASSQDFGQGAHNEQFF.

The rearrangement links TRBV7-2 to TRBJ2-5, with 14 bases fitting TRBD2. V shed 5 bases, J shed 5 bases, and the junction held 7 bases outside the gene matches. The CDR3 totals 16 residues. Germline CDR1 SGHTA, CDR2 FQGNSA. The CDR3 nucleotides are TGTGCCAGCAGCCCTCGCCGACTAGCGGGGGGGGAGACCCAGTACTTC. Amino acid sequence: CASSPRRLAGGETQYF.

The count of this clone is one. The CDR3 DNA follows: TGTGCCAGCAGTGCAGGGGCCTTCTCTGGAAACACCATATATTTT. Its protein is CASSAGAFSGNTIYF. V usage is TRBV6-1 and J usage is TRBJ1-3; a possible D gene is TRBD1 (6 bases). With 4 bases removed from V and 0 bases from J, the gap between germline ends came to 10 bases. The CDR3 spans 15 residues. Germline V gene data show CDR1 as MNHNS and CDR2 as SASEGT.